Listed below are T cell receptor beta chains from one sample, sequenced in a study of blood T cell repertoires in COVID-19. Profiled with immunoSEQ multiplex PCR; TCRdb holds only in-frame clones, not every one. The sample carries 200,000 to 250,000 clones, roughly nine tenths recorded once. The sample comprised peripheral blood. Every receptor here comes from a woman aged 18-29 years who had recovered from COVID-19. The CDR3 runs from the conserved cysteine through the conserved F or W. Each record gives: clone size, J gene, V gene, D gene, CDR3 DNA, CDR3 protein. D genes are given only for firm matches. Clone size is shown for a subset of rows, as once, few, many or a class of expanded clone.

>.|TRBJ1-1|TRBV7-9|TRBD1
TGTGCCAGCAGCCCTGGACAGGGTGCGACAGCTTTCTTT
CASSPGQGATAFF
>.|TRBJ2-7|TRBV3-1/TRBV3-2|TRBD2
TGTGCCAGCAGTCGATCTAGCGGAGATTTAGGCGAGCAGTACTTC
CASSRSSGDLGEQYF
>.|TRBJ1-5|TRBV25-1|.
TGTGCCAGCAGTGAATCGGTTGACAGTAGCAATCAGCCCCAGCATTTT
CASSESVDSSNQPQHF
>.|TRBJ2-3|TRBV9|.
TGTGCCAGCAGCGAGGCAGGGTCAGATACGCAGTATTTT
CASSEAGSDTQYF
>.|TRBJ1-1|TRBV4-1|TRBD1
TGCGCCAGCAGCCAAGTGGTTTTGGGACAGGGGAGTTCTGCTTTCTTT
CASSQVVLGQGSSAFF
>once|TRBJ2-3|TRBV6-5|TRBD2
TGTGCCAGCAAAGATAGCGGGGGCACAGATACGCAGTATTTT
CASKDSGGTDTQYF
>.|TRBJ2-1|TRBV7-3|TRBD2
TGTGCCAGCAGCTTAAGCGGGAGTATTACCTACAATGAGCAGTTCTTC
CASSLSGSITYNEQFF
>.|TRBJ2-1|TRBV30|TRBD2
TGTGCCTGGAGTGTACTTAGCGGGAGGGGGAATGAGCAGTTCTTC
CAWSVLSGRGNEQFF
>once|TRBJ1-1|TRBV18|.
TGTGCCAGCTCACCGACAGCCGTAACTGAAGCTTTCTTT
CASSPTAVTEAFF
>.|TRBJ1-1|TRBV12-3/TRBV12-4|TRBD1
TGTGCCGTAGGGACAGGCCTTAACACTGAAGCTTTCTTT
CAVGTGLNTEAFF
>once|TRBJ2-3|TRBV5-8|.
TGTGCCAGCAGCTTGGGACACTCAACTAGCACAGATACGCAGTATTTT
CASSLGHSTSTDTQYF
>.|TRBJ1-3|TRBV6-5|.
TGTGCCAGCAGGGGGCCTGGAAACACCATATATTTT
CASRGPGNTIYF
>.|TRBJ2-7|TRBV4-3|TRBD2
TGCGCCAGCAGCCAAGCTGGACTAGCGGGATACGAGCAGTACTTC
CASSQAGLAGYEQYF